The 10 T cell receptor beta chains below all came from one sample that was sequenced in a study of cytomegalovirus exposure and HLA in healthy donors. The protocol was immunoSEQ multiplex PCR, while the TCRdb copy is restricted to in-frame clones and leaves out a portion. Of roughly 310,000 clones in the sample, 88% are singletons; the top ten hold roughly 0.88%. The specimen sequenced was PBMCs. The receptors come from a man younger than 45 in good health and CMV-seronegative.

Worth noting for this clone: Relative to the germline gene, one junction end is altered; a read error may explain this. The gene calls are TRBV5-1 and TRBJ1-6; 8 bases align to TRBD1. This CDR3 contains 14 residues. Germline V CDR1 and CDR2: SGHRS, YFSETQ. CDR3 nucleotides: TGCGCCAGCAGTTTGGACAGGGCAAATTCACCCCTCCACTTT. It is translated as CASSLDRANSPLHF.

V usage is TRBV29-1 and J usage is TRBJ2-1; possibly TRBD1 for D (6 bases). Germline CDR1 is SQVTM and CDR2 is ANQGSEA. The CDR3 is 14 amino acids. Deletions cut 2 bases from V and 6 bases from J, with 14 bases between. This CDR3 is CSVEPSRGFNEQFF. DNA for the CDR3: TGCAGCGTTGAACCCTCTAGGGGGTTCAATGAGCAGTTCTTC.

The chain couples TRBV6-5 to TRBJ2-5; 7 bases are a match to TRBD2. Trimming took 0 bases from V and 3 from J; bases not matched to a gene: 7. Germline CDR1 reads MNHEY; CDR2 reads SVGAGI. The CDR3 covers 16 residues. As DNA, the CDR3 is TGTGCCAGCAGTTACTCGCTGGCTAGCGGAAAAGAGACCCAGTACTTC. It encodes CASSYSLASGKETQYF.

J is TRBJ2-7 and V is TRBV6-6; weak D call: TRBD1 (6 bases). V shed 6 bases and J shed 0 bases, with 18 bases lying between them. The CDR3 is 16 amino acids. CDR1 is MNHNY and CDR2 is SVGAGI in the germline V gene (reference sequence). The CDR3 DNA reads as TGTGCCAGCAGCCGCAGACAGGAGCCCCACTCCTACGAGCAGTACTTC. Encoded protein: CASSRRQEPHSYEQYF.

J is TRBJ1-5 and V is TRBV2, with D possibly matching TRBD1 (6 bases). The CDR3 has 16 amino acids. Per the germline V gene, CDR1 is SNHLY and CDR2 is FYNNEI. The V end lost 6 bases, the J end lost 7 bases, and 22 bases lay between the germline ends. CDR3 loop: CASRTTGWTSLQPQHF. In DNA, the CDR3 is TGTGCCAGCAGGACTACAGGGTGGACTAGCTTGCAGCCCCAGCATTTT. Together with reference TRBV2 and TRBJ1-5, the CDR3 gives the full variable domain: EPEVTQTPSHQVTQMGQEVILRCVPISNHLYFYWYRQILGQKVEFLVSFYNNEISEKSEIFDDQFSVERPDGSNFTLKIRSTKLEDSAMYFCASRTTGWTSLQPQHFGDGTRLSIL.

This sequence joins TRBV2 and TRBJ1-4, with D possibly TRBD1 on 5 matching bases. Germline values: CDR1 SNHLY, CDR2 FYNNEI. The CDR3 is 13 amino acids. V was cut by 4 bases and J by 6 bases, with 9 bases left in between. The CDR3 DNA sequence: TGTGCCAGCAGTGGGAGGGGTGATGAAAAACTGTTTTTT. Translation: CASSGRGDEKLFF.

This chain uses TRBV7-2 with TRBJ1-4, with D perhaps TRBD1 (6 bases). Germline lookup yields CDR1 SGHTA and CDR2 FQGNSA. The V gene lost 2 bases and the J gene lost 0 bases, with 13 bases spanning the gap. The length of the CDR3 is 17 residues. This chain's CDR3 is CASSLNARTATNEKLFF. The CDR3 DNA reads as TGTGCCAGCAGCTTAAATGCCCGGACAGCAACTAATGAAAAACTGTTTTTT.

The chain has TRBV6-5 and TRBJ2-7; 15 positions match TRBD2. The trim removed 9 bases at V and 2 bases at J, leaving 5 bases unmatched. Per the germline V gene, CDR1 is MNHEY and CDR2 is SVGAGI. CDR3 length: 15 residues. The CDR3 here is CASRTSGGVAYEQYF. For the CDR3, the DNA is TGTGCCAGTCGGACTAGCGGGGGGGTAGCCTACGAGCAGTACTTC.

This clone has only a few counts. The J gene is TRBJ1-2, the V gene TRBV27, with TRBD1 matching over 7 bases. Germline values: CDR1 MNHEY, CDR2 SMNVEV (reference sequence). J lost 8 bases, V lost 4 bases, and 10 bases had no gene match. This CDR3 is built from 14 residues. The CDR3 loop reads CASSSRGAFWGYTF. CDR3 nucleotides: TGTGCCAGCAGTTCCAGGGGGGCCTTTTGGGGCTACACCTTC.

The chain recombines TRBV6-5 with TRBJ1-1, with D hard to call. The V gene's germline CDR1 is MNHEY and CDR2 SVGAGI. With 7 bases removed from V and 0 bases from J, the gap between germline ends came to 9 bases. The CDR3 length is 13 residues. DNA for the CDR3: TGTGCCAGCATGGGCGGGTTGAACACTGAAGCTTTCTTT. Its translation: CASMGGLNTEAFF.